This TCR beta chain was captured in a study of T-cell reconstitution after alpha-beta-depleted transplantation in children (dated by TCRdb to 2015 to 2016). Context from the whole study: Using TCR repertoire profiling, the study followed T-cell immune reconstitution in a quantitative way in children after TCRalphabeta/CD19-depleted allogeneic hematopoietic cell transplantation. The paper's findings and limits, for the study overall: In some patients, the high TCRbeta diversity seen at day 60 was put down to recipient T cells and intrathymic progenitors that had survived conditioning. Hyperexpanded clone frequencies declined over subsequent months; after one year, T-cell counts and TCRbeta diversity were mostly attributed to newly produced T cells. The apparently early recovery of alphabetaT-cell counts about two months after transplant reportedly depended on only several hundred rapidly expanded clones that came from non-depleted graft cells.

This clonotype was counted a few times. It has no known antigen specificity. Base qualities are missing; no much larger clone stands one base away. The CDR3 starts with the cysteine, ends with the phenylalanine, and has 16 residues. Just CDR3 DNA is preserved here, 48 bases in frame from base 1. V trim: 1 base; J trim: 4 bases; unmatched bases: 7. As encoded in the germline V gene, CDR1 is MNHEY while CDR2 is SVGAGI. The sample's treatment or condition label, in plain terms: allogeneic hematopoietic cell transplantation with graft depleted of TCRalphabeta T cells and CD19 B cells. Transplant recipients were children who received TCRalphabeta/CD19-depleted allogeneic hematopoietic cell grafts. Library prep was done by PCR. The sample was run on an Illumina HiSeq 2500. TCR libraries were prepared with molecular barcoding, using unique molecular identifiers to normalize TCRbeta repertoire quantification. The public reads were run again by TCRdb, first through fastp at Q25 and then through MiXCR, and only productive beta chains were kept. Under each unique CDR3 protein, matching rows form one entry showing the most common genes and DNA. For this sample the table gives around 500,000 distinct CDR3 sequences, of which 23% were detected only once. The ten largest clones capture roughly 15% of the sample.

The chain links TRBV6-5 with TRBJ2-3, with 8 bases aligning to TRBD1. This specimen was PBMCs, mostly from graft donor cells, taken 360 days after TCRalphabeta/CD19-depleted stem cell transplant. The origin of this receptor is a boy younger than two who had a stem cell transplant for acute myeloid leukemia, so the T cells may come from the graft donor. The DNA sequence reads TGTGCCAGCAGTTACTGGCGGACAGGGTGGGCAGATACGCAGTATTTT. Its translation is CASSYWRTGWADTQYF.